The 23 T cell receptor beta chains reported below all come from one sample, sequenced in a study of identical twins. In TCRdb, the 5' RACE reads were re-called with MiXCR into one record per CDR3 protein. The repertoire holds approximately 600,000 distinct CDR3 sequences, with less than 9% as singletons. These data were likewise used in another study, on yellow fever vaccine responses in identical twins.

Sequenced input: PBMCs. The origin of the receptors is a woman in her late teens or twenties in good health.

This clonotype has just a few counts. For the CDR3, the DNA is TGTGCCAGCAGTCTCCAAGGACTAGGAAGGTACGAGCAGTACTTC. Translating gives CASSLQGLGRYEQYF. The chain uses TRBV12-3 or TRBV12-4 and TRBJ2-7, with 7 bases identical to TRBD2. V was pared by 5 bases and J by 4 bases, with 11 bases of the junction left unmatched. This CDR3 spans 15 amino acids.

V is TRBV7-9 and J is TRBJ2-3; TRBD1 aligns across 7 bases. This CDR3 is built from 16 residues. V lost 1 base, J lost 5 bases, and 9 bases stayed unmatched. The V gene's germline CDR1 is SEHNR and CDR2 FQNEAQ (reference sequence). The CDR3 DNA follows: TGTGCCAGCAGCTTAGTGGTCCAGGGGGAAGGAGATACGCAGTATTTT. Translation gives CASSLVVQGEGDTQYF. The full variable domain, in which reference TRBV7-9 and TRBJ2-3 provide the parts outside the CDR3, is DTGVSQNPRHKITKRGQNVTFRCDPISEHNRLYWYRQTLGQGPEFLTYFQNEAQLEKSRLLSDRFSAERPKGSFSTLEIQRTEQGDSAMYLCASSLVVQGEGDTQYFGPGTRLTVL.

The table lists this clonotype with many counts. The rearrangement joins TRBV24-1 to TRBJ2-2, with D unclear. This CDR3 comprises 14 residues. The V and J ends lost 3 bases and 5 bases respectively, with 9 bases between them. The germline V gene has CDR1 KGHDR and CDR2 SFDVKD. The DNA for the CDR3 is TGTGCCACCAGTGATAGTGCCAGGACCGGGGAGCTGTTTTTT. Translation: CATSDSARTGELFF.

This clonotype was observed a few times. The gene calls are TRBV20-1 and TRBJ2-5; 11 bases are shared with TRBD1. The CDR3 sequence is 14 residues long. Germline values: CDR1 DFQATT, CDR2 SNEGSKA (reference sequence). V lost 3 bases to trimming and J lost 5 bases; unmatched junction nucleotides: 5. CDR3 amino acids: CSARMGQGVETQYF. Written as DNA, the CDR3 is TGCAGTGCTAGGATGGGACAGGGGGTTGAGACCCAGTACTTC.

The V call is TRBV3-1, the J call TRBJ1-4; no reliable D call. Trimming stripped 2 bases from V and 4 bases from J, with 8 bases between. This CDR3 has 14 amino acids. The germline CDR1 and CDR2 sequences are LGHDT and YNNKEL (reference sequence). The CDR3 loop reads CASSQRRLNEKLFF. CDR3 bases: TGTGCCAGCAGCCAACGGAGGCTTAATGAAAAACTGTTTTTT.

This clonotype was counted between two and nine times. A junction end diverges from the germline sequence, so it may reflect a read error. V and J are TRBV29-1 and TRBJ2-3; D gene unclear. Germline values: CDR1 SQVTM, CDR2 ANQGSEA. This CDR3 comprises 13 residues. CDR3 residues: CSVPLDFTATQYF. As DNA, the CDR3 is TGCAGCGTTCCCCTTGACTTCACAGCTACGCAGTATTTT.

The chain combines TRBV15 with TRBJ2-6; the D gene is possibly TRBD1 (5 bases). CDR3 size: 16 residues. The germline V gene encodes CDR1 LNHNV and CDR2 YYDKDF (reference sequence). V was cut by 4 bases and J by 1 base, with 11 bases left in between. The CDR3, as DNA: TGTGCCACCAGCATAGACAGAAGGTCTGGGGCCAACGTCCTGACTTTC. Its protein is CATSIDRRSGANVLTF.

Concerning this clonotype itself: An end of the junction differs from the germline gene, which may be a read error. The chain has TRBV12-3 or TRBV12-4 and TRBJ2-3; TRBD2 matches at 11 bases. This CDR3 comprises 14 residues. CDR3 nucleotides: TGTGCCAGCGGTTTAGCGGGAGGGCGGGATACGCAGTATTTT. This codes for CASGLAGGRDTQYF.

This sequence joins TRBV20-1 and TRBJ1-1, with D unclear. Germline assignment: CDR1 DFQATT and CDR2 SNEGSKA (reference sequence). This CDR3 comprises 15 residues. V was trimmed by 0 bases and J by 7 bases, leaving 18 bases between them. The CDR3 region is CSARDPPTQSGEAFF. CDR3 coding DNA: TGCAGTGCTAGAGATCCGCCGACGCAGTCGGGTGAAGCTTTCTTT.

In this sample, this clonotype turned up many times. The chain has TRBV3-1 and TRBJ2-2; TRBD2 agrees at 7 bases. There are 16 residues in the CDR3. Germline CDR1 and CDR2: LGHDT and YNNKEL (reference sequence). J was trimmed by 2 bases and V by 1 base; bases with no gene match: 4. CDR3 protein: CASSQVGGSNTGELFF. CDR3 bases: TGTGCCAGCAGCCAAGTGGGCGGGAGCAACACCGGGGAGCTGTTTTTT.

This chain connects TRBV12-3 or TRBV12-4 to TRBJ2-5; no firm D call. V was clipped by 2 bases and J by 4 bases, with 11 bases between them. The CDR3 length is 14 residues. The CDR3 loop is CASSLRAALETQYF. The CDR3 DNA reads TGTGCCAGCAGTTTACGGGCTGCGTTAGAGACCCAGTACTTC.

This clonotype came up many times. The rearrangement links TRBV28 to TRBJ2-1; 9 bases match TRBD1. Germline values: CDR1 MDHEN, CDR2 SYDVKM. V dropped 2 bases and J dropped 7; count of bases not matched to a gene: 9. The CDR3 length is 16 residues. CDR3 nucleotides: TGTGCCAGCAGTTTACGTTGGACAGGGGCGGGGAATGAGCAGTTCTTC. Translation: CASSLRWTGAGNEQFF.

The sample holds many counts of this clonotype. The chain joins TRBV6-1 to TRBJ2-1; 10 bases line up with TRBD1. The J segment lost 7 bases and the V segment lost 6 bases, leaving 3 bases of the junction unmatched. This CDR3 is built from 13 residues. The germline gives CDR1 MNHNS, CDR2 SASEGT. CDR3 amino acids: CASRRTGGNEQFF. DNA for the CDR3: TGTGCCAGCAGGAGGACAGGGGGGAATGAGCAGTTCTTC.

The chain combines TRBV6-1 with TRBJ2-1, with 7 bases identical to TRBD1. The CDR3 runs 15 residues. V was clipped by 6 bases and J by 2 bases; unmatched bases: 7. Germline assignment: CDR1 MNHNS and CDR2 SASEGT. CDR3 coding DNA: TGTGCCAGCAGGCCCGGACAGGACCCCTACAATGAGCAGTTCTTC. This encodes CASRPGQDPYNEQFF.

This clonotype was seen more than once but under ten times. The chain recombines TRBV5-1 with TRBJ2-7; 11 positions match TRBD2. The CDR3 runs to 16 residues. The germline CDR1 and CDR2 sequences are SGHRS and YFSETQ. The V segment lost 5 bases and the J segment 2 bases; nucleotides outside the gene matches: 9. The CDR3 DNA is TGCGCCAGCAGTTCGTTGGGGACTAGCGGAACCTACGAGCAGTACTTC. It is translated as CASSSLGTSGTYEQYF.

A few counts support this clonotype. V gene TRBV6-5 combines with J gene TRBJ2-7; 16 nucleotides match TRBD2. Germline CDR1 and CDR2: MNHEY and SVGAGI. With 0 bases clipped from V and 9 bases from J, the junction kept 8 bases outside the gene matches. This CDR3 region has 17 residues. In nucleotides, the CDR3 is TGTGCCAGCAGTTACTCCCCTGGGACTAGCGGGGGGGCTAGGCAGTACGTC. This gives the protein CASSYSPGTSGGARQYV.

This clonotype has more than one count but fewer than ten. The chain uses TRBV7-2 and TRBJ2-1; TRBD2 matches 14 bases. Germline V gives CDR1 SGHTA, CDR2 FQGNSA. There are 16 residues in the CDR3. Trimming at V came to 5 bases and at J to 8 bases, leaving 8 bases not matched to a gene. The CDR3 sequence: CASSVRLAGGPDEQFF. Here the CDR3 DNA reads TGTGCCAGCAGCGTAAGACTAGCGGGAGGGCCCGATGAGCAGTTCTTC.

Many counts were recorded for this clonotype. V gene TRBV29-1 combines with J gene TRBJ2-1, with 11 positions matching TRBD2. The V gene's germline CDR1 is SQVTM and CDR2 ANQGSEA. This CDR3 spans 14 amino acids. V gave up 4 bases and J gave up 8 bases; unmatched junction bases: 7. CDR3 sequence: CSVAVSGRVDEQFF. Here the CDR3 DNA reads TGCAGCGTTGCTGTTAGCGGGAGGGTTGATGAGCAGTTCTTC.

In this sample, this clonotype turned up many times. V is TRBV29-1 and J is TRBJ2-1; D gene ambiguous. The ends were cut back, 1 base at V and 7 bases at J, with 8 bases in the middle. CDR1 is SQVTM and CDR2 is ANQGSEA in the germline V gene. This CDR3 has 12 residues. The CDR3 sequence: CSVEVRRNEQFF. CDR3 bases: TGCAGCGTTGAAGTCCGGCGTAATGAGCAGTTCTTC.

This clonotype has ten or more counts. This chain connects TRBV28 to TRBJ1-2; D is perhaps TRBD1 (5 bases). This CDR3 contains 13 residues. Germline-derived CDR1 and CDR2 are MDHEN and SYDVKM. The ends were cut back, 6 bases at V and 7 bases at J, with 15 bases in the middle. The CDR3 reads CASSLRGSRGYTF. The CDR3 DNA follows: TGTGCCAGCAGCCTAAGGGGCAGCCGTGGCTACACCTTC.

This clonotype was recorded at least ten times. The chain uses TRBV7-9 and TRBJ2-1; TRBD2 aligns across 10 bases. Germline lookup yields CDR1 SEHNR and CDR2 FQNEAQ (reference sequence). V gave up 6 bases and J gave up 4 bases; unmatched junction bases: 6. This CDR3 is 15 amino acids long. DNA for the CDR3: TGTGCCAGCAGTTTAAGGACTAGCGGTTACAATGAGCAGTTCTTC. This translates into CASSLRTSGYNEQFF. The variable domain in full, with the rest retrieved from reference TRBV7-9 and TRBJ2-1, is DTGVSQNPRHKITKRGQNVTFRCDPISEHNRLYWYRQTLGQGPEFLTYFQNEAQLEKSRLLSDRFSAERPKGSFSTLEIQRTEQGDSAMYLCASSLRTSGYNEQFFGPGTRLTVL.

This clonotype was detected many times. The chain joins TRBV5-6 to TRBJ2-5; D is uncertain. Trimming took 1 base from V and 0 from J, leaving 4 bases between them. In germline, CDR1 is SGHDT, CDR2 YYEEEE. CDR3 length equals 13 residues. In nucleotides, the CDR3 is TGTGCCAGCAGCTTGTCCTACCAAGAGACCCAGTACTTC. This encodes CASSLSYQETQYF.

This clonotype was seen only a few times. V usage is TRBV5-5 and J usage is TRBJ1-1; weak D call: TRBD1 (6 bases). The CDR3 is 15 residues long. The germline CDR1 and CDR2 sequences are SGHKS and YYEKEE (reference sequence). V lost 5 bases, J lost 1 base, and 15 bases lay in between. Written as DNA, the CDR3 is TGTGCCAGCAGGATCAGACAGGATAAGAACACTGAAGCTTTCTTT. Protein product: CASRIRQDKNTEAFF.